This TCR beta chain was sequenced during a study of blood T cells in healthy people across ages. Trimming took off 6 bases at V and 9 bases at J, with 12 bases between the two ends. The length of the CDR3 is 13 residues. CDR1 is SGHVS and CDR2 is FQNEAQ in the germline V gene. Primed by a sample-barcoded 5' primer and a J-beta primer mix, a second PCR proceeded for 7 to 11 cycles. Sequencing of every sample gave 3 million or more CDR3-containing paired-end reads. TCRdb re-derived calls from the 5' RACE reads in MiXCR, one entry per CDR3 protein. The sample consists of around 780,000 distinct CDR3 sequences, approximately 60% of them appearing once.

The clonotype comes from a man aged 35 to 55 in good health. The genes are TRBV7-8 and TRBJ2-6; tentative D call: TRBD1 (6 bases). The sample comprised blood. The CDR3 sequence is CASRTGGGNVLTF. CDR3 coding DNA: TGTGCCAGCAGGACAGGTGGAGGCAACGTCCTGACTTTC.